This T cell receptor (beta chain) was identified in a study of blood T cells in healthy people across ages. On the study more broadly: Roughly one uniquely barcoded beta molecule per two T cells was captured. General observations from the study: Unsorted PBMC input precluded a conclusive naive versus antigen-experienced comparison.

In regard to this clonotype: Its antigen is undetermined.

Roughly 10 milliliters was the volume of peripheral blood drawn from each donor. At least 6 micrograms of total RNA were extracted per sample. This CDR3 is 12 amino acids long. Germline CDR1 is MNHEY and CDR2 is SVGAGI. Alongside a J-beta primer mix, a sample-barcoded 5' primer served in a second PCR lasting roughly 6 to 12 cycles. In TCRdb, the 5' RACE reads were re-called with MiXCR into one record per CDR3 protein. Among hundreds of thousands of distinct CDR3 sequences listed, roughly 64% were seen once. J is TRBJ1-4 and V is TRBV6-5; D remains ambiguous. Sequenced material: blood. The sequence was obtained from a man aged 25 to 40 in good health. The DNA for the CDR3 is TGTGCGACGAAAGACTACGGGGAAAAACTGTTTTTT. As protein: CATKDYGEKLFF.